Listed here is a single T cell receptor beta chain. Other DNA sequences from this sample encode an identical CDR3 as well. CDR3 length: 14 amino acids. Trimming took 5 bases from V and 3 from J; bases not matched to a gene: 5. Germline CDR1 is LNHDA and CDR2 is SQIVND (reference sequence). The data stem from a study of blood T cell repertoires in COVID-19. Overall study: PBMCs, B-cell-depleted T cells, or T cells were the source of the cDNA or gDNA that made up the material.

Clones were read by immunoSEQ multiplex PCR, and TCRdb kept only the in-frame ones, dropping some. The sample has some 110,000 clones, around four fifths seen once. The sequencing sample was made of peripheral blood. The chain carries TRBV19 and TRBJ2-3, with 7 bases matching TRBD1. This sequence originates from a woman in her seventies with acute or convalescent COVID-19. CDR3 nucleotide sequence: TGTGCCAGTAGTCGTGACAGGGTGACAGATACGCAGTATTTT. Protein: CASSRDRVTDTQYF.